The 20 T cell receptor beta chains listed next were all sequenced from one sample in a study of shared clonotypes between healthy human individuals. TCRdb's copy holds only in-frame clones and misses some; the assay was immunoSEQ multiplex PCR. Of roughly 2.5 million clones listed, over 85% are singletons. Sequencing was carried out using naive CD4+ T cells sorted from blood. Sample subset: CD45RA+ positively selected. These receptors originate from a young man in good health.

On this clone itself: Additional DNA sequences in this sample encode the identical CDR3. The V and J genes are TRBV30 and TRBJ1-1; TRBD1 matches 8 bases. Germline assignment: CDR1 GTSNPN and CDR2 SVGIG (reference sequence). This CDR3 comprises 12 residues. J gave up 5 bases and V 5 bases, and 4 bases lay outside the gene matches. CDR3 sequence reads: CAWGQGNTEAFF. The CDR3 nucleotides read TGTGCCTGGGGACAGGGCAATACTGAAGCTTTCTTT.

The chain links TRBV5-4 to TRBJ1-1; D might be TRBD1 (6 bases). Germline CDR1 and CDR2: SGHNT and YYREEE (reference sequence). V lost 0 bases and J 8 bases, leaving 14 bases between the germline ends. CDR3 length: 14 amino acids. CDR3 bases: TGTGCCAGCAGCTTGGCCGTAATAGGGGGAGAAGCTTTCTTT. Amino acid sequence: CASSLAVIGGEAFF.

In its sample, this clone was seen a few times. The sample has other DNA sequences that encode this CDR3 too. V and J are TRBV18 and TRBJ1-1, with D possibly matching TRBD1 (5 bases). The V end was cut by 2 bases, the J end by 5 bases, with 9 bases between. Per the germline V gene, CDR1 is KGHSH and CDR2 is LQKENI. The CDR3 sequence is 13 residues long. This CDR3 reads CASSPAGGTEAFF. CDR3 sequence (DNA): TGTGCCAGCTCACCAGCGGGGGGAACTGAAGCTTTCTTT. The full variable domain, rest sourced from reference TRBV18 and TRBJ1-1, is NAGVMQNPRHLVRRRGQEARLRCSPMKGHSHVYWYRQLPEEGLKFMVYLQKENIIDESGMPKERFSAEFPKEGPSILRIQQVVRGDSAAYFCASSPAGGTEAFFGQGTRLTVV.

This clone is a singleton in its sample. This rearrangement joins TRBV10-3 to TRBJ2-7; D remains ambiguous. The ends were cut back, 0 bases at V and 6 bases at J, with 15 bases in the middle. CDR3 length: 15 residues. CDR1 and CDR2 from the germline V gene are ENHRY and SYGVKD. The CDR3 is CAISESTPQTSEQYF. The DNA for the CDR3 is TGTGCCATCAGTGAGTCGACCCCTCAAACGAGCGAGCAGTACTTC.

This clone is a singleton in its sample. This chain connects TRBV27 to TRBJ1-2; D might be TRBD1 (5 bases). V shed 5 bases and J shed 4 bases, with 20 bases lying between them. Germline values: CDR1 MNHEY, CDR2 SMNVEV (reference sequence). CDR3 length equals 16 residues. CDR3 residues: CASSPAVGEGIYGYTF. CDR3 nucleotide sequence: TGTGCCAGCAGTCCCGCCGTAGGGGAGGGTATCTATGGCTACACCTTC.

This sequence joins TRBV5-4 and TRBJ1-1; D gene unclear. V lost 3 bases and J lost 6, with 9 bases in between. CDR1 SGHNT and CDR2 YYREEE come from the germline V gene (reference sequence). The CDR3 length is 12 residues. CDR3 protein: CASSSAVAEAFF. The CDR3 DNA reads TGTGCCAGCAGCTCAGCTGTGGCTGAAGCTTTCTTT.

J is TRBJ1-1 and V is TRBV5-4; D gene ambiguous. This CDR3 has 14 residues. Germline V lookup: CDR1 SGHNT, CDR2 YYREEE (reference sequence). Trimming cost V 0 bases and J 1 base, with 7 bases left between them. The CDR3 here is CASSLVQQNTEAFF. In DNA, the CDR3 is TGTGCCAGCAGCTTGGTTCAGCAGAACACTGAAGCTTTCTTT.

V gene TRBV29-1 combines with J gene TRBJ1-3; D is undetermined. Germline V lookup: CDR1 SQVTM, CDR2 ANQGSEA. CDR3 length: 13 amino acids. Trimming removed 8 bases from V and 0 bases from J, with 11 bases in between. CDR3 residues: CSLMAFSGNTIYF. The CDR3 nucleotides read TGCAGCTTAATGGCTTTCTCTGGAAACACCATATATTTT.

The chain recombines TRBV7-9 with TRBJ2-7; D is possibly TRBD1 or TRBD2 (5 bases each). Germline V gene lookup returns CDR1 SEHNR and CDR2 FQNEAQ (reference sequence). The CDR3 loop spans 14 amino acids. The V end was cut by 2 bases, the J end by 6 bases, with 14 bases between. CDR3 sequence (DNA): TGTGCCAGCAGCTTATCTGGGGGTCCGGGCGAGCAGTACTTC. Amino acids: CASSLSGGPGEQYF.

The V gene is TRBV4-1, the J gene TRBJ1-2, with a possible D match to TRBD1 (6 bases). Germline V gives CDR1 MGHRA, CDR2 YSYEKL. V was shortened by 1 base and J by 2 bases, with 11 bases between the two germline ends. The CDR3 extends over 15 amino acids. DNA for the CDR3: TGCGCCAGCAGCCAAGTCAGGGGACTCAACTATGGCTACACCTTC. Its protein product is CASSQVRGLNYGYTF.

The chain carries TRBV19 and TRBJ1-5; TRBD1 might be the D (6 bases). Trimming removed 5 bases at V and 6 bases at J, with 20 bases between. In germline, CDR1 is LNHDA, CDR2 SQIVND (reference sequence). The CDR3 spans 16 residues. The CDR3 sequence: CASSGGLKNNGQPQHF. The CDR3 DNA sequence: TGTGCCAGTAGTGGGGGGCTAAAGAATAACGGTCAGCCCCAGCATTTT.

This clone was detected only once. The chain joins TRBV28 to TRBJ2-4; no firm D call. The CDR3 length is 15 residues. Germline values: CDR1 MDHEN, CDR2 SYDVKM. Trimming shortened V by 4 bases and J by 0 bases, and 10 bases separated the two germline ends. This CDR3 is CASSSQTLAKNIQYF. The CDR3 nucleotides read TGTGCCAGCAGTTCTCAGACGCTAGCCAAAAACATTCAGTACTTC.

The V and J genes are TRBV9 and TRBJ1-6, with 8 bases matching TRBD1. Trimming took 5 bases from V and 8 from J; bases not matched to a gene: 3. The CDR3 totals 13 residues. The V gene's germline CDR1 is SGDLS and CDR2 YYNGEE. This CDR3 reads CASRTGDYSPLHF. CDR3 coding DNA: TGTGCCAGCAGGACAGGGGACTATTCACCCCTCCACTTT.

The chain links TRBV19 to TRBJ2-2, with 7 bases fitting TRBD1. Germline V lookup: CDR1 LNHDA, CDR2 SQIVND (reference sequence). V trimming: 3 bases; J trimming: 5 bases; junction bases outside the gene matches: 6. This CDR3 has 15 residues. The chain's CDR3 is CASSIGTVKTGELFF. CDR3 nucleotide sequence: TGTGCCAGTAGTATCGGGACAGTGAAAACCGGGGAGCTGTTTTTT.

On this clone: Other DNA sequences from this sample encode an identical CDR3 as well. The chain recombines TRBV5-4 with TRBJ2-7; D remains unclear. The CDR3 spans 15 residues. In germline, CDR1 is SGHNT, CDR2 YYREEE (reference sequence). V lost 0 bases, J lost 0 bases, and 10 bases lay in between. The CDR3 is CASSLGGSSSYEQYF. For the CDR3, the DNA is TGTGCCAGCAGCTTGGGGGGTTCCAGCTCCTACGAGCAGTACTTC.

The CDR3: CASSLRGTAGYNEQFF. As DNA, the CDR3 is TGTGCCAGCAGCTTGAGGGGCACCGCTGGCTACAATGAGCAGTTCTTC. The rearrangement uses TRBV5-4 and TRBJ2-1; tentative D call: TRBD1 (5 bases). This CDR3 is 16 amino acids long. Per the germline V gene, CDR1 is SGHNT and CDR2 is YYREEE (reference sequence). Trimming shortened V by 1 base and J by 3 bases, and 14 bases separated the two germline ends. The variable domain in full, with the rest retrieved from reference TRBV5-4 and TRBJ2-1, is ETGVTQSPTHLIKTRGQQVTLRCSSQSGHNTVSWYQQALGQGPQFIFQYYREEENGRGNFPPRFSGLQFPNYSSELNVNALELDDSALYLCASSLRGTAGYNEQFFGPGTRLTVL.

V gene TRBV6-6 combines with J gene TRBJ1-6; D may be TRBD1 (5 bases). CDR3 length equals 15 residues. Deletions cut 7 bases from V and 5 bases from J, with 15 bases between. The germline V gene encodes CDR1 MNHNY and CDR2 SVGAGI (reference sequence). The CDR3: CASKPSLRDNSPLHF. The CDR3 nucleotides are TGTGCCAGCAAGCCCTCACTCAGGGATAATTCACCCCTCCACTTT.

This chain links TRBV11-2 with TRBJ2-2; D not resolved. CDR1 and CDR2 from the germline V gene are SGHAT and FQNNGV. The CDR3 totals 12 residues. Trimming pared 3 bases from V and 5 bases from J, leaving 4 bases between. The CDR3 DNA is TGTGCCAGCAGCTTGATTACCGGGGAGCTGTTTTTT. Protein: CASSLITGELFF.

This rearrangement joins TRBV7-8 to TRBJ1-5; 7 nucleotides align to TRBD1. CDR3 length: 17 residues. V lost 2 bases, J lost 3 bases, and 10 bases stayed unmatched. Germline V gene lookup returns CDR1 SGHVS and CDR2 FQNEAQ. The CDR3, as DNA: TGTGCCAGCAGCTTAACACCGGGACAGTCGATCAATCAGCCCCAGCATTTT. As protein: CASSLTPGQSINQPQHF.

The chain is built from TRBV18 and TRBJ2-5; 7 bases are a match to TRBD1. Germline V gives CDR1 KGHSH, CDR2 LQKENI. There are 15 residues in the CDR3. The V gene end was trimmed by 3 bases and the J gene end by 2 bases; junction bases not matched to a gene: 6. CDR3 in DNA: TGTGCCAGCTCACCGCTTCAGGGGGAACAAGAGACCCAGTACTTC. Encoded protein: CASSPLQGEQETQYF.